These T cell receptor beta chains were read from a single sample in a study of post-analysis software for immune sequencing data. TCRdb passed the PCR reads through MiXCR, listing each CDR3 protein once. The sample contains over 700,000 distinct CDR3 sequences, roughly 27% of which appear only once. The sequenced material came from blood. Receptor source: a girl under 18 with multiple sclerosis. CDR3s include the opening cysteine and the closing phenylalanine or tryptophan. The D gene is left open where the match is weak. For some rows the clone size is stated as once, few or many, or as a class when expanded; others skip it.

D	J	size	V	CDR3	DNA
TRBD2	TRBJ2-7	NA	TRBV5-1	CASSLAGASGSFNEQYF	TGCGCCAGCAGCTTGGCCGGGGCTAGCGGGAGCTTCAACGAGCAGTACTTC
NA	TRBJ2-3	NA	TRBV29-1	CSVALDGYSTDTQYF	TGCAGCGTTGCCCTGGACGGATATAGCACAGATACGCAGTATTTT
NA	TRBJ2-2	few	TRBV10-3	CAITSDLTGELFF	TGTGCCATCACCTCGGACTTAACCGGGGAGCTGTTTTTT
NA	TRBJ1-5	few	TRBV7-2	CASSFRGEPQHF	TGTGCCAGCAGCTTTAGGGGTGAGCCCCAGCATTTT
TRBD2	TRBJ2-5	few	TRBV9	CASSVGATSFRETQYF	TGTGCCAGCAGCGTAGGGGCGACTAGCTTCCGAGAGACCCAGTACTTC
TRBD1	TRBJ1-5	NA	TRBV20-1	CSARQGYSNQSQHF	TGCAGTGCTCGACAGGGCTATAGCAATCAGTCCCAGCATTTT
NA	TRBJ2-3	many	TRBV7-2	CASTSGDTQYF	TGTGCCAGCACCTCGGGAGATACGCAGTATTTT
TRBD1	TRBJ2-7	NA	TRBV20-1	CSARAGTANSYEQYF	TGCAGTGCTAGAGCAGGGACAGCAAATTCCTACGAGCAGTACTTC
NA	TRBJ2-7	once	TRBV11-1	CASSPQLSQNYEQYF	TGTGCCAGCTCACCTCAGCTCAGCCAAAACTACGAGCAGTACTTC
NA	TRBJ2-5	few	TRBV28	CATQKQNQETQYF	TGTGCCACCCAGAAACAGAACCAAGAGACCCAGTACTTC
TRBD1	TRBJ2-1	NA	TRBV19	CASSMGTGGSSYNEQFF	TGTGCCAGTAGTATGGGGACAGGGGGATCCTCCTACAATGAGCAGTTCTTC
NA	TRBJ1-1	once	TRBV7-2	CASSLWSGAGPEVAFF	TGTGCCAGCAGCTTATGGTCCGGGGCGGGCCCCGAAGTAGCTTTCTTT
NA	TRBJ1-1	few	TRBV4-1	CASSQDAGKGTEAFF	TGCGCCAGCAGCCAAGATGCAGGGAAGGGTACTGAAGCTTTCTTT
TRBD2	TRBJ2-5	NA	TRBV3-1	CASSQEGLKETQYF	TGTGCCAGCAGCCAAGAGGGACTAAAAGAGACCCAGTACTTC
TRBD2	TRBJ2-3	NA	TRBV5-1	CASSQRGGMDTQYF	TGCGCCAGCAGCCAGCGGGGGGGCATGGATACGCAGTATTTT
TRBD1	TRBJ2-7	NA	TRBV29-1	CSVQQGAARVNEQYF	TGCAGCGTTCAGCAGGGGGCGGCTCGCGTTAACGAGCAGTACTTC
NA	TRBJ2-6	NA	TRBV2	CASSVWESSGANVLTF	TGTGCCAGCAGTGTGTGGGAGAGCTCTGGGGCCAACGTCCTGACTTTC
NA	TRBJ1-1	few	TRBV6-5	CASSQGHHQQAFF	TGTGCCAGCAGCCAGGGACATCACCAACAAGCTTTCTTT
NA	TRBJ2-1	NA	TRBV7-9	CASSSTSRGSYNEQFF	TGTGCCAGCAGCTCCACCAGTCGGGGCTCCTACAATGAGCAGTTCTTC
NA	TRBJ2-5	few	TRBV15	CASSRDWEWGQETQYF	TGTGCCTCCAGCAGAGATTGGGAGTGGGGTCAAGAGACCCAGTACTTC
TRBD1	TRBJ1-1	few	TRBV25-1	CASRTGGTEAFF	TGTGCCAGCAGGACAGGGGGAACTGAAGCTTTCTTT
NA	TRBJ2-1	NA	TRBV14	CASSQGLGMSNEQFF	TGTGCCAGCAGCCAAGGCCTCGGGATGTCGAATGAGCAGTTCTTC
TRBD1	TRBJ2-1	few	TRBV6-5	CASSYWDSPPSEQFF	TGTGCCAGCAGTTACTGGGACAGCCCTCCGTCTGAGCAGTTCTTC
NA	TRBJ1-1	NA	TRBV2	CASRVKGNTEAFF	TGTGCCAGCAGGGTTAAGGGAAACACTGAAGCTTTCTTT
NA	TRBJ2-1	few	TRBV7-2	CASSLGAPSYNEQFF	TGTGCCAGCAGCTTAGGGGCTCCCTCCTACAATGAGCAGTTCTTC
TRBD1	TRBJ1-5	NA	TRBV28	CASRPTGTGKPQHF	TGTGCCAGCAGACCTACCGGGACAGGGAAGCCCCAGCATTTT
NA	TRBJ2-5	NA	TRBV29-1	CSVERGSLVRETQYF	TGCAGCGTTGAGAGGGGATCTCTGGTTAGGGAGACCCAGTACTTC
NA	TRBJ2-1	many	TRBV29-1	CSVEDPRSSTYNEQFF	TGCAGCGTTGAAGACCCCCGATCGTCTACCTACAATGAGCAGTTCTTC
NA	TRBJ2-1	NA	TRBV20-1	CSVARGGVLGNEQFF	TGCAGTGTTGCCCGAGGGGGTGTCCTCGGAAATGAGCAGTTCTTC
NA	TRBJ2-7	few	TRBV3-1	CASSHMGLLYF	TGTGCCAGCAGCCACATGGGACTCTTGTACTTC
TRBD1	TRBJ1-5	few	TRBV10-3	CAISDSGQDYQPQHF	TGTGCCATCAGTGATTCGGGACAGGATTATCAGCCCCAGCATTTT
NA	TRBJ2-3	NA	TRBV20-1	CSARDFRDRTDTQYF	TGCAGTGCTCGGGACTTCAGGGACCGCACAGATACGCAGTATTTT
TRBD2	TRBJ2-3	NA	TRBV20-1	CSAIGYFSLAGGFSTDTQYF	TGCAGTGCTATTGGCTACTTTTCTCTAGCGGGGGGTTTTAGCACAGATACGCAGTATTTT
NA	TRBJ1-2	few	TRBV20-1	CSAPLTHNYGYTF	TGCAGTGCTCCCCTTACACATAACTATGGCTACACCTTC
NA	TRBJ1-2	NA	TRBV3-1	CASSQDLGERGHDYGYTF	TGTGCCAGCAGCCAAGATTTGGGGGAGCGGGGGCACGACTATGGCTACACCTTC
NA	TRBJ2-3	NA	TRBV6-1	CAGRWTPLGTDTQYF	TGTGCCGGCAGATGGACACCTTTGGGCACAGATACGCAGTATTTT
TRBD2	TRBJ2-2	NA	TRBV29-1	CSVLTGGVADTGELFF	TGCAGCGTTCTTACGGGAGGCGTGGCGGACACCGGGGAGCTGTTTTTT
NA	TRBJ2-3	NA	TRBV15	CATSRDPSGVTDTQYF	TGTGCCACCAGCAGAGACCCTTCGGGGGTCACAGATACGCAGTATTTT
TRBD1	TRBJ2-5	NA	TRBV11-2	CASSPRPGGETQYF	TGTGCCAGCAGCCCGCGACCAGGGGGTGAGACCCAGTACTTC
NA	TRBJ2-7	few	TRBV12-3/TRBV12-4	CASRTGIEQYF	TGTGCCAGCAGGACAGGAATCGAGCAGTACTTC
TRBD1	TRBJ2-1	few	TRBV11-1	CASSLAGQGVRNEQFF	TGTGCCAGCAGCTTGGCGGGACAGGGGGTAAGGAATGAGCAGTTCTTC
NA	TRBJ2-5	few	TRBV12-3/TRBV12-4	CASTPRGVESRETQYF	TGTGCCAGCACCCCCAGGGGGGTGGAAAGCAGAGAGACCCAGTACTTC
NA	TRBJ2-7	NA	TRBV2	CASNGDEQYF	TGTGCCAGCAATGGCGACGAGCAGTACTTC
TRBD1	TRBJ1-3	NA	TRBV7-9	CASSSGQGVWSGNTIYF	TGTGCCAGCAGCTCGGGACAGGGGGTCTGGAGTGGAAACACCATATATTTT
NA	TRBJ1-4	NA	TRBV28	CASTIPGTLHEKLFF	TGTGCCAGCACCATTCCCGGGACATTACATGAAAAACTGTTTTTT
NA	TRBJ1-5	few	TRBV12-3/TRBV12-4	CASSLQGSQPQHF	TGTGCCAGCAGTTTGCAGGGGAGTCAGCCCCAGCATTTT
NA	TRBJ1-1	NA	TRBV29-1	CSVVGGTRGAFF	TGCAGCGTTGTTGGGGGCACACGAGGGGCTTTCTTT
NA	TRBJ1-4	NA	TRBV2	CASSGRQGNEKLFF	TGTGCCAGCAGTGGTCGGCAGGGAAATGAAAAACTGTTTTTT
NA	TRBJ2-3	NA	TRBV20-1	CSAIIAGRTDTQYF	TGCAGTGCTATCATAGCAGGACGCACAGATACGCAGTATTTT